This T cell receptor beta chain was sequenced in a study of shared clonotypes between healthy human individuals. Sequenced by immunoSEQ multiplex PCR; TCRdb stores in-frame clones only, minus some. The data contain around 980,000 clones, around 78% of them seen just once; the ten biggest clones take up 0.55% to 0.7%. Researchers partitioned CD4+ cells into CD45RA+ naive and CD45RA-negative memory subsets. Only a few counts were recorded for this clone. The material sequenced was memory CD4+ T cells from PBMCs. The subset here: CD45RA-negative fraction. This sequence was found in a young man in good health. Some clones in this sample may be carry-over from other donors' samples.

The CDR3 sequence: CASSERQDEAFF. CDR3 DNA sequence: TGTGCCAGCAGTGAAAGGCAGGATGAAGCTTTCTTT. This chain connects TRBV6-1 to TRBJ1-1, with D unresolved. Trimming took off 2 bases at V and 7 bases at J, with 8 bases between the two ends. The CDR3 contains 12 residues. Germline CDR1 and CDR2: MNHNS and SASEGT.